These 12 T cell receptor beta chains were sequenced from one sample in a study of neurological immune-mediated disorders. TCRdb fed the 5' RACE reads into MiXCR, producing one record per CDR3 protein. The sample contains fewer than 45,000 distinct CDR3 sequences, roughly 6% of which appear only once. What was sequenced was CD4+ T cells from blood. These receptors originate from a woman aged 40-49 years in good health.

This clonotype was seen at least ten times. The CDR3 reads CASSKDGGGGRVTYNEQFF. Here the CDR3 DNA reads TGTGCCAGCAGCAAAGATGGAGGTGGGGGGAGGGTTACCTACAATGAGCAGTTCTTC. The chain recombines TRBV21-1 with TRBJ2-1; TRBD2 reflects the table's D call only, with no check against the DNA. TRBV21-1 is assigned pseudogene status. The CDR3 is 19 residues long.

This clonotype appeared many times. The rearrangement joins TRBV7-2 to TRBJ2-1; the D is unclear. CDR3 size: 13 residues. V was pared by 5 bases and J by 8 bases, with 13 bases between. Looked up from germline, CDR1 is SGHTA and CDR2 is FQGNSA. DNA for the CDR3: TGTGCCAGCAGCCCCAGGACGCAGTATGAGCAGTTCTTC. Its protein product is CASSPRTQYEQFF.

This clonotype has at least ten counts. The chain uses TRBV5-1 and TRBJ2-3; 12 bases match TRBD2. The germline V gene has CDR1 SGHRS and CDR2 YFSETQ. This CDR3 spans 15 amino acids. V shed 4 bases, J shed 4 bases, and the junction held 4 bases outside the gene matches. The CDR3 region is CASSLASGRADTQYF. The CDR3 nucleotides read TGCGCCAGCAGCCTAGCTAGCGGGAGGGCAGATACGCAGTATTTT.

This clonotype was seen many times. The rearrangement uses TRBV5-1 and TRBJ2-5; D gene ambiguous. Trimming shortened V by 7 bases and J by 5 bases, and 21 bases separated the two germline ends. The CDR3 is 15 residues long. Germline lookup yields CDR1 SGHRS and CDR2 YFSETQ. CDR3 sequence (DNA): TGCGCCAGCTTGGTGTGGCCTACGGCATGGGAGACCCAGTACTTC. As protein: CASLVWPTAWETQYF.

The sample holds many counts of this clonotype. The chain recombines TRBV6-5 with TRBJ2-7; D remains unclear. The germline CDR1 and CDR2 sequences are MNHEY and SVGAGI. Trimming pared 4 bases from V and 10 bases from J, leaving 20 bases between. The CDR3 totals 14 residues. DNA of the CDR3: TGTGCCAGCAGTTCGGGTGGCCTTGCGTGGGAACAGTACTTC. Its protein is CASSSGGLAWEQYF.

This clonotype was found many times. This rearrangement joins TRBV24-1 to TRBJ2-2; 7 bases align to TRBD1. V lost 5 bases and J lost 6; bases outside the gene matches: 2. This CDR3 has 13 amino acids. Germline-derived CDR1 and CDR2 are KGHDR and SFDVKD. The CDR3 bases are TGTGCCACCAGTGTGACAGGGCCCGGGGAGCTGTTTTTT. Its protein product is CATSVTGPGELFF.

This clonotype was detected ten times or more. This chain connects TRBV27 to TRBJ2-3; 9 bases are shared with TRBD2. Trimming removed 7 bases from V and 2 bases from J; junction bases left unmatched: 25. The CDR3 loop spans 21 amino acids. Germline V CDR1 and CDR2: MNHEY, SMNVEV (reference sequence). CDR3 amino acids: CASTSRPGLAVIARFTDTQYF. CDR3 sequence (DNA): TGTGCCAGCACCTCGAGACCGGGACTAGCAGTCATAGCACGTTTCACAGATACGCAGTATTTT.

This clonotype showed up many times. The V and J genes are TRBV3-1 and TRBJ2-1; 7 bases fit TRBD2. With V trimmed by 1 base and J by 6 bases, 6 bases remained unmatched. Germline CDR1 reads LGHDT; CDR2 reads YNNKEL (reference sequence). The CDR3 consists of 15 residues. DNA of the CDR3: TGTGCCAGCAGCCAAGGCGGGAGCACTCTCAATGAGCAGTTCTTC. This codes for CASSQGGSTLNEQFF.

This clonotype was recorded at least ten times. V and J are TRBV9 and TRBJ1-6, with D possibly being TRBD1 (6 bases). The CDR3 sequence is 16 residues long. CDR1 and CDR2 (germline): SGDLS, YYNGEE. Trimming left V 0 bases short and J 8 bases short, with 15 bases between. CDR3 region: CASSVAVGHLDSPLHF. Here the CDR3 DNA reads TGTGCCAGCAGCGTAGCTGTGGGACACTTGGATTCACCCCTCCACTTT.

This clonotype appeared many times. Written as DNA, the CDR3 is TGTGCCAGCAGTCAGAGCCTGAACACTGAAGCTTTCTTT. Its protein product is CASSQSLNTEAFF. This sequence joins TRBV6-5 and TRBJ1-1, with D uncertain. Trimming took 5 bases from V and 0 from J, leaving 7 bases between them. CDR1 and CDR2 from the germline V gene are MNHEY and SVGAGI. This CDR3 contains 13 residues.

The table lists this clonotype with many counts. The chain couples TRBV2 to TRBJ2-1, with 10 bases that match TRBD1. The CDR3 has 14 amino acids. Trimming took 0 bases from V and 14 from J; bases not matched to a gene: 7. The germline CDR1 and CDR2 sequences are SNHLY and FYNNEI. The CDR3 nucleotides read TGTGCCAGCAGTGAAGCGCTTCAGGGGACAGGGGAGTTCTTC. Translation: CASSEALQGTGEFF.

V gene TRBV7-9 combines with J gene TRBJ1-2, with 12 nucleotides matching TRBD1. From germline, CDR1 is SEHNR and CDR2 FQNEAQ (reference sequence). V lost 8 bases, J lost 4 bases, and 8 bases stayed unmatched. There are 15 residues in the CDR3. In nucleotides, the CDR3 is TGTGCCAGCTCCTCCGGGACAGGGGGCATCTATGGCTACACCTTC. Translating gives CASSSGTGGIYGYTF.